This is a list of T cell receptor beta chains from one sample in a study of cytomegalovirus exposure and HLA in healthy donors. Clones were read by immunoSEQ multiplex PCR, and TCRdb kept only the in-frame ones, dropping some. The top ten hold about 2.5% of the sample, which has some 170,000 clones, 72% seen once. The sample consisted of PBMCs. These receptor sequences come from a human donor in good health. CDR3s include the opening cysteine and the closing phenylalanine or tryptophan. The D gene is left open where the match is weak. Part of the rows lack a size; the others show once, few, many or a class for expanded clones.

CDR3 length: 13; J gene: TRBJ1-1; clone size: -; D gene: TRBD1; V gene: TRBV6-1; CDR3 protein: CASSEAGGPGRVF; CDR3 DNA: TGTGCCAGCAGTGAAGCAGGGGGCCCCGGGAGGGTCTTT
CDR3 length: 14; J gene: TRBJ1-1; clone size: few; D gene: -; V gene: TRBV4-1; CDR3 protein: CASGGSGGWTEAFF; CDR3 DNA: TGCGCCAGCGGGGGGTCTGGCGGGTGGACTGAAGCTTTCTTT
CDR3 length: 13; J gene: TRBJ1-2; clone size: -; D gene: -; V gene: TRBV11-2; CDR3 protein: CASSPGTDYGYTF; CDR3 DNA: TGTGCCAGCAGCCCCGGGACTGACTATGGCTACACCTTC
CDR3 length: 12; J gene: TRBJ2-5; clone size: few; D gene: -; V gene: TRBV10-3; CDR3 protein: CAIRDSKETQYF; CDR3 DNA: TGTGCCATCAGGGACTCCAAAGAGACCCAGTACTTC
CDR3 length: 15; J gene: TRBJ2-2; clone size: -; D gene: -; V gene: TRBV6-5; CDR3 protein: CASSYFSGGTGELFF; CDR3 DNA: TGTGCCAGCAGTTACTTTTCAGGGGGGACCGGGGAGCTGTTTTTT
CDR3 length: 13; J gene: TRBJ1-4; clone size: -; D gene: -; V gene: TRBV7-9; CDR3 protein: CASSQGQVEKLFF; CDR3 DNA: TGTGCCAGCAGCCAGGGGCAGGTTGAAAAACTGTTTTTT
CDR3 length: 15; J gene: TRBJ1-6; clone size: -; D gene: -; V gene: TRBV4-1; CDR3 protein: CASSQEKSTNSPLHF; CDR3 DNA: TGCGCCAGCAGCCAAGAAAAGAGTACTAATTCACCCCTCCACTTT
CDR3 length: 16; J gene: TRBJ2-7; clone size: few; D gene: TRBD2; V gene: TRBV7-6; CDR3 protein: CASTTYSASGEDEQYF; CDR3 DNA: TGTGCCAGCACCACCTATTCAGCTAGCGGGGAGGACGAGCAGTACTTC
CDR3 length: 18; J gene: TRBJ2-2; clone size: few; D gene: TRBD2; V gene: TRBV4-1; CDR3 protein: CASSQAASGDSNTGELFF; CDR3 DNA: TGCGCCAGCAGCCAAGCGGCTAGCGGGGATTCGAACACCGGGGAGCTGTTTTTT
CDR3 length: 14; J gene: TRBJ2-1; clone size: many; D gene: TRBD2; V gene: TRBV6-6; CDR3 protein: CASSYYGGADEQFF; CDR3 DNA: TGTGCCAGCAGTTATTACGGGGGGGCAGATGAGCAGTTCTTC
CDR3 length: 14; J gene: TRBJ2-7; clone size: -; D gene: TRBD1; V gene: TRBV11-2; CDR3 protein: CASSLGGQGHEQYF; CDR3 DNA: TGTGCCAGCAGCCTAGGGGGACAGGGCCACGAGCAGTACTTC
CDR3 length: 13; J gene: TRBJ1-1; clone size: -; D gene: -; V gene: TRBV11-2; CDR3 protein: CASRLQGNTEAFF; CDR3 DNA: TGTGCCAGCAGACTACAGGGGAACACTGAAGCTTTCTTT
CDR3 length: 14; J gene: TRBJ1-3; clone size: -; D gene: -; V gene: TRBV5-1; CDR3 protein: CASRPTGSGNTIYF; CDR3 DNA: TGCGCCAGCAGGCCGACAGGCTCTGGAAACACCATATATTTT